What follows are 10 T cell receptor beta chains derived from one specimen sequenced in a study of regulatory T cells in long-lasting Graves disease. The authors built TCR beta libraries using iRepertoire HTBI primers and Arm-PCR of CDR3 regions. TCRdb reprocessed the multiplex PCR reads with MiXCR, giving one entry per CDR3 protein. The sample includes around 250,000 distinct CDR3 sequences, over 20% of them seen just once. Time point described: newly diagnosed GD, antithyroid drugs for less than 3 months. PBMC-derived RNA was used for the TCR library. Sequencing was performed on peripheral blood mononuclear cells (PBMCs), taken at new diagnosis, from a patient treated with antithyroid drugs. All receptors come from a female donor with Graves disease.

This chain uses TRBV7-9 with TRBJ1-2; 10 bases agree with TRBD1. The CDR3 is 15 residues long. V was pared by 7 bases and J by 5 bases, with 10 bases of the junction left unmatched. The germline V gene has CDR1 SEHNR and CDR2 FQNEAQ (reference sequence). The DNA for the CDR3 is TGTGCCAGCAAACCGTTTAGGACAGGGGGTTATGGCTACACCTTC. Translating it yields CASKPFRTGGYGYTF.

In this sample, this clonotype turned up many times. The rearrangement joins TRBV11-2 to TRBJ2-7; D is undetermined. Trimming left V 0 bases short and J 3 bases short, with 9 bases between. From germline, CDR1 is SGHAT and CDR2 FQNNGV. CDR3 length: 14 amino acids. CDR3: CASSLEGTHYEQYF. The DNA of the CDR3 is TGTGCCAGCAGCTTAGAAGGAACCCACTACGAGCAGTACTTC.

This clonotype was recorded a few times. The chain recombines TRBV6-5 with TRBJ1-1, with 7 nucleotides matching TRBD1. This CDR3 comprises 12 residues. Germline V gene lookup returns CDR1 MNHEY and CDR2 SVGAGI. Trimming cost V 4 bases and J 9 bases; bases outside gene matches: 5. The CDR3 DNA reads as TGTGCCAGCAGTTCCCCAGGGGGAAAAGCTTTCTTT. Protein: CASSSPGGKAFF.

This clonotype was observed at least ten times. The chain links TRBV20-1 to TRBJ2-5, with D possibly being TRBD2 (5 bases). This CDR3 spans 13 amino acids. V was pared by 1 base and J by 4 bases, with 10 bases between. From germline, CDR1 is DFQATT and CDR2 SNEGSKA (reference sequence). The CDR3 coding sequence is TGCAGTGCTAGAGGAGAGGGAATAGAGACCCAGTACTTC. It yields the protein CSARGEGIETQYF.

This clonotype was detected many times. This chain joins TRBV18 and TRBJ1-3; tentative D call: TRBD1 (5 bases). The ends were cut back, 5 bases at V and 2 bases at J, with 7 bases in the middle. CDR1 is KGHSH and CDR2 is LQKENI in the germline V gene. There are 13 residues in the CDR3. Written as DNA, the CDR3 is TGTGCCAGCTCAGGGGGAGCTGGAAACACCATATATTTT. Encoded protein: CASSGGAGNTIYF.

This clonotype was recorded many times. The chain is built from TRBV13 and TRBJ2-1; 9 bases match TRBD2. This CDR3 contains 16 residues. Germline loops: CDR1 PRHDT, CDR2 FYEKMQ (reference sequence). The J segment lost 8 bases and the V segment lost 0 bases, leaving 8 bases of the junction unmatched. CDR3 protein: CASSLGREGLGDEQFF. CDR3 coding DNA: TGTGCCAGCAGCTTAGGGCGGGAGGGCCTAGGCGATGAGCAGTTCTTC.

The chain is built from TRBV19 and TRBJ1-6; perhaps TRBD1 as D (5 bases). The germline gives CDR1 LNHDA, CDR2 SQIVND (reference sequence). The length of the CDR3 is 12 residues. V was pared by 4 bases and J by 8 bases, with 6 bases between. DNA of the CDR3: TGTGCCAGTAGTAGGGGGGATTCACCCCTCCACTTT. Translation: CASSRGDSPLHF.

This clonotype showed up many times. This chain uses TRBV29-1 with TRBJ2-7; possibly TRBD1 for D (6 bases). Trimming left V 4 bases short and J 2 bases short, with 18 bases between. Germline loops: CDR1 SQVTM, CDR2 ANQGSEA. The CDR3 has 15 amino acids. The CDR3, as DNA: TGCAGCGTTGCCCCCCTCGGGACACTGACCTACGAGCAGTACTTC. It specifies CSVAPLGTLTYEQYF.

On this clonotype: Being one base from a much bigger clone, this may be a read error. The rearrangement uses TRBV18 and TRBJ2-2, with D uncertain. CDR1 KGHSH and CDR2 LQKENI come from the germline V gene. Trimming took 0 bases from V and 4 from J, leaving 9 bases between them. The CDR3 has 15 residues. CDR3 sequence: CASSPPRMSTGELFF. The CDR3 region has the DNA TGTGCCAGCTCACCACCGAGGATGAGCACCGGGGAGCTGTTTTTT.

This clonotype was seen a single time. The V and J genes are TRBV30 and TRBJ2-7, with 12 bases lining up with TRBD2. Germline V CDR1 and CDR2: GTSNPN, SVGIG (reference sequence). This CDR3 is built from 15 residues. V shed 5 bases, J shed 2 bases, and the junction held 7 bases outside the gene matches. CDR3 sequence (DNA): TGTGCCTGGGGACCTCTAGCGGGAGGGCCCTACGAGCAGTACTTC. Translated, it gives CAWGPLAGGPYEQYF.